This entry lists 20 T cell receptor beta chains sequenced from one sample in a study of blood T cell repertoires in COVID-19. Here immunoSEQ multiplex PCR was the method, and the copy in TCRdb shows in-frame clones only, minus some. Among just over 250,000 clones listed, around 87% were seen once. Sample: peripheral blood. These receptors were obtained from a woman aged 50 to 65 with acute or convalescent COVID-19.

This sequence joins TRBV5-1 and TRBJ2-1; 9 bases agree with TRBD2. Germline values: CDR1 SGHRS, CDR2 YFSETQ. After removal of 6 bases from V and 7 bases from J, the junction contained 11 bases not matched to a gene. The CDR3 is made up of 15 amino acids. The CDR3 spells CASIKESGGRNEQFF. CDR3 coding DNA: TGCGCCAGCATTAAAGAAAGCGGGGGGCGGAATGAGCAGTTCTTC.

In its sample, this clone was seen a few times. The CDR3 sequence: CASSLVAGDTGELFF. CDR3 DNA: TGTGCCAGCAGCTTAGTCGCGGGAGATACCGGGGAGCTGTTTTTT. The rearrangement links TRBV7-9 to TRBJ2-2, with TRBD2 matching 7 bases. Trimming took 1 base from V and 5 from J; bases not matched to a gene: 4. From germline, CDR1 is SEHNR and CDR2 FQNEAQ (reference sequence). The CDR3 spans 15 residues.

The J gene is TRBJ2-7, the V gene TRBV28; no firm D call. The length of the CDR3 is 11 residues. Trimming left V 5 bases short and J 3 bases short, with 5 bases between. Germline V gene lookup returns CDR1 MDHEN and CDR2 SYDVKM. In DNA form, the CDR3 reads TGTGCCAGCAGTGGGCGCTACGAGCAGTACTTC. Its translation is CASSGRYEQYF. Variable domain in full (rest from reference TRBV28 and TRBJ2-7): DVKVTQSSRYLVKRTGEKVFLECVQDMDHENMFWYRQDPGLGLRLIYFSYDVKMKEKGDIPEGYSVSREKKERFSLILESASTNQTSMYLCASSGRYEQYFGPGTRLTVT.

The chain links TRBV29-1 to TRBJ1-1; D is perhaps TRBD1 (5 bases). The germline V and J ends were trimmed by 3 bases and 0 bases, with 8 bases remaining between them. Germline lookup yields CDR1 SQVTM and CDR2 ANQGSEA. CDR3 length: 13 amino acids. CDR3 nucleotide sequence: TGCAGCGTTGACAGGGCCATGAACACTGAAGCTTTCTTT. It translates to CSVDRAMNTEAFF.

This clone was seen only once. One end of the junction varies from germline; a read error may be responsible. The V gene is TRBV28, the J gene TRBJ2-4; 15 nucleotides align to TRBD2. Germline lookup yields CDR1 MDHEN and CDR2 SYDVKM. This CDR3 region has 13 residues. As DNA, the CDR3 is TGTGCCAGCAGTCGAGGACTAGCGGGAGGGGGAGTCTTC. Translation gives CASSRGLAGGGVF.

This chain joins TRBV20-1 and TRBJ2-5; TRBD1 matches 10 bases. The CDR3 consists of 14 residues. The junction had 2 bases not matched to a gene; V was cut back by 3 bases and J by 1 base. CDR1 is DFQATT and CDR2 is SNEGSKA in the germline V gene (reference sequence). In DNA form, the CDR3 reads TGCAGTGCTAGTGGGACAGGGGTCCAAGAGACCCAGTACTTC. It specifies CSASGTGVQETQYF.

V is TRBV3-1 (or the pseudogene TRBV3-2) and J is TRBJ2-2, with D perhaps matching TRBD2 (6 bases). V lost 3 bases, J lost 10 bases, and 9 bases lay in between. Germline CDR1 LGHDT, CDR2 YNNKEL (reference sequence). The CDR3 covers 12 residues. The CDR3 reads CASSQTREELFF. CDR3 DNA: TGTGCCAGCAGCCAGACTAGAGAGGAGCTGTTTTTT.

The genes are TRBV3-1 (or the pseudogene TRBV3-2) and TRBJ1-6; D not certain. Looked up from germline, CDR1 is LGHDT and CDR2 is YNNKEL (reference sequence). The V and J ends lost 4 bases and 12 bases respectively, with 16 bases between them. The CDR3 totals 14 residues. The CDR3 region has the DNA TGTGCCAGCAGCCCGCAGGCTCTTGAAAGACCCCTCCACTTT. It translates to CASSPQALERPLHF.

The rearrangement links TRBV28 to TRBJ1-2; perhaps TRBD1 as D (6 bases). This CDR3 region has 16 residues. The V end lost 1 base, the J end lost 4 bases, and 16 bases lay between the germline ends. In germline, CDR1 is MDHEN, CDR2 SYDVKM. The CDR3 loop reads CASSLSVGQLPYGYTF. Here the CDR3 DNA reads TGTGCCAGCAGTTTATCTGTCGGACAGTTACCCTATGGCTACACCTTC.

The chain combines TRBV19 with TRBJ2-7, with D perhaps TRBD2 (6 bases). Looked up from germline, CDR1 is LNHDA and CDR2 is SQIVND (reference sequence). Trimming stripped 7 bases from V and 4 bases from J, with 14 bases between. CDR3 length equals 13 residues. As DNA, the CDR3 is TGTGCCAGTACGGGGCGGGATGGGTACGAGCAGTACTTC. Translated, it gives CASTGRDGYEQYF.

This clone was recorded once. CDR3 amino acids: CASSIGTRTYEQYF. For the CDR3, the DNA is TGTGCCAGTAGTATAGGCACACGTACCTACGAGCAGTACTTC. This sequence joins TRBV19 and TRBJ2-7; no clear D. There are 14 residues in the CDR3. V lost 1 base, J lost 2 bases, and 9 bases lay in between. Germline V lookup: CDR1 LNHDA, CDR2 SQIVND (reference sequence).

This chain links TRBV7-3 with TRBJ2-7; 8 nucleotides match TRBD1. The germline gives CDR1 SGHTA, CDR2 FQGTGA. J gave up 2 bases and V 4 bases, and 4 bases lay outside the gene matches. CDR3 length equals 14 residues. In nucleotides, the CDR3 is TGTGCCAGCAGCTCGACAGGGGCCCCCTACGAGCAGTACTTC. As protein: CASSSTGAPYEQYF.

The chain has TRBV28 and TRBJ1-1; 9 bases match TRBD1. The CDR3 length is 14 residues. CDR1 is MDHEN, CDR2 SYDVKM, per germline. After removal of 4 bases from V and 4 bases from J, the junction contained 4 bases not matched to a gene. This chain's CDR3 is CASSSTGGATEAFF. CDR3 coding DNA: TGTGCCAGCAGTTCGACAGGGGGTGCCACTGAAGCTTTCTTT. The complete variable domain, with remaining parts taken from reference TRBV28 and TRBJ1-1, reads DVKVTQSSRYLVKRTGEKVFLECVQDMDHENMFWYRQDPGLGLRLIYFSYDVKMKEKGDIPEGYSVSREKKERFSLILESASTNQTSMYLCASSSTGGATEAFFGQGTRLTVV.

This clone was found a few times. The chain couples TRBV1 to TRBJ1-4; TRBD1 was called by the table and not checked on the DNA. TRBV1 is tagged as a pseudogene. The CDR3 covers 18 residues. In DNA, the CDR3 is TGCACCAGCAGCCAACGCCGGGACAGGGAAGTAGCGGGTGAAAAACTGTTTTTT. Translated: CTSSQRRDREVAGEKLFF.

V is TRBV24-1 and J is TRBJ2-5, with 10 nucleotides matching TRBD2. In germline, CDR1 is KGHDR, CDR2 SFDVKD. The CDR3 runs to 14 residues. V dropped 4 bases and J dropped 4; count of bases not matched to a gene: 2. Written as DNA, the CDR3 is TGTGCCACCAGTGAGGCTAGCGGGAGAGAGACCCAGTACTTC. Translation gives CATSEASGRETQYF.

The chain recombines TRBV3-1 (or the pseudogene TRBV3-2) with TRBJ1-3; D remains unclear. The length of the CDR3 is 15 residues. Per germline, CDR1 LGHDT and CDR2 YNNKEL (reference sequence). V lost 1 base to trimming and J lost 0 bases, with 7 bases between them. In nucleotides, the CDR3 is TGTGCCAGCAGCCAAGTTGACTACTCTGGAAACACCATATATTTT. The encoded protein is CASSQVDYSGNTIYF.

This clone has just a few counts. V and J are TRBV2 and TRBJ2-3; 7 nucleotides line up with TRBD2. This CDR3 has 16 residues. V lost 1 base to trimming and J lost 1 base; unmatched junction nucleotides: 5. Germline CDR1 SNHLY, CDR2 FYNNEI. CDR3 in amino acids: CASSEGGLAGTDTQYF. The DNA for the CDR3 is TGTGCCAGCAGTGAAGGGGGCCTAGCGGGCACAGATACGCAGTATTTT.

Here the CDR3 reads CAAGQGKNNEQFF. As DNA, the CDR3 is TGTGCCGCGGGACAGGGAAAGAACAATGAGCAGTTCTTC. This rearrangement joins TRBV19 to TRBJ2-1, with TRBD1 matching 9 bases. Germline values: CDR1 LNHDA, CDR2 SQIVND (reference sequence). After removal of 11 bases from V and 5 bases from J, the junction contained 7 bases not matched to a gene. The CDR3 loop spans 13 amino acids.

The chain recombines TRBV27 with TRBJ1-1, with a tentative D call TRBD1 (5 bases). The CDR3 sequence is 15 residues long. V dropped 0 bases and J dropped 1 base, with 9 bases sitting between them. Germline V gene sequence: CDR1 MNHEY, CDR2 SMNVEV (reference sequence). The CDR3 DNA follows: TGTGCCAGCAGTTTATCGATTCAGGGGAACACTGAAGCTTTCTTT. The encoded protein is CASSLSIQGNTEAFF.

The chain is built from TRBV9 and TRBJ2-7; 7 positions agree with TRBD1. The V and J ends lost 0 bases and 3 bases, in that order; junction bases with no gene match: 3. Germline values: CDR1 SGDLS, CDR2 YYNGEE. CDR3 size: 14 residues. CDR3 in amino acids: CASSVGQGDYEQYF. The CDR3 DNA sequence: TGTGCCAGCAGCGTAGGGCAGGGGGACTACGAGCAGTACTTC.